This T cell receptor beta chain was captured by sequencing in a study of cytomegalovirus exposure and HLA in healthy donors. V was clipped by 2 bases and J by 4 bases; unmatched bases: 9. The CDR3 contains 16 residues. Germline lookup yields CDR1 KGHSH and CDR2 LQKENI. Measured with immunoSEQ multiplex PCR; TCRdb has only the in-frame clones, and not every one. The data show about 130,000 clones, roughly 87% seen once. This TCR came from a woman in her late teens or twenties in good health and CMV-seronegative. V is TRBV18 and J is TRBJ2-3; 7 bases line up with TRBD1. What was sequenced was PBMCs. CDR3 coding DNA: TGTGCCAGCTCACCAACCCCCAGGGGGATGGCAGATACGCAGTATTTT. Its translation: CASSPTPRGMADTQYF.